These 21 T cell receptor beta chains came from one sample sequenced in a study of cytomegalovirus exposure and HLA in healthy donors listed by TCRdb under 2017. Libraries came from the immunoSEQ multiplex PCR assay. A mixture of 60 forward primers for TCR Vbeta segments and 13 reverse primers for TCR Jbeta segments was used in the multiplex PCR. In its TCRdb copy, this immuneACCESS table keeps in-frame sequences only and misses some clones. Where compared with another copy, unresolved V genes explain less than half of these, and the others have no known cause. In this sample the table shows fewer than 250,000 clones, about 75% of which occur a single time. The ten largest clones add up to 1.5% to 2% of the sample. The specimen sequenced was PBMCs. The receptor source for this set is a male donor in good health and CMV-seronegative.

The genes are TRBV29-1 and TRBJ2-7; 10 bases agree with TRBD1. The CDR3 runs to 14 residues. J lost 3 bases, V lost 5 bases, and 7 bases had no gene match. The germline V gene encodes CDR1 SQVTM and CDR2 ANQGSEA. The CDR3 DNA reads TGCAGCGTTTGGACAGGGGGAAGCTTCTACGAGCAGTACTTC. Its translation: CSVWTGGSFYEQYF.

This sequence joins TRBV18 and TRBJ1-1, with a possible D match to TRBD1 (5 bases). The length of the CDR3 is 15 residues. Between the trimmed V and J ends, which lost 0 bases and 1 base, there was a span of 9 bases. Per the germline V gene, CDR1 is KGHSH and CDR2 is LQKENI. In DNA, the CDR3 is TGTGCCAGCTCACCACCGATGCAGGGGAACACTGAAGCTTTCTTT. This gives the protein CASSPPMQGNTEAFF.

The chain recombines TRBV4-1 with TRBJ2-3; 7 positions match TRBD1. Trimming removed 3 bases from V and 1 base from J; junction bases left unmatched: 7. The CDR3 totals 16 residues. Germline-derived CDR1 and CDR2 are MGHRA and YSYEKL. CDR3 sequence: CASSHRITGGTDTQYF. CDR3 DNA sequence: TGCGCCAGCAGCCATCGGATCACAGGGGGCACAGATACGCAGTATTTT.

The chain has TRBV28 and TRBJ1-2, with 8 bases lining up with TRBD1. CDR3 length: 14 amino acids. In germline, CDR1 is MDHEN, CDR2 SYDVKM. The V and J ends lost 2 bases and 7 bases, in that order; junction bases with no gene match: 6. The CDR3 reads CASSLEQGGGGYTF. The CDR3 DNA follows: TGTGCCAGCAGTTTAGAACAGGGGGGGGGTGGCTACACCTTC.

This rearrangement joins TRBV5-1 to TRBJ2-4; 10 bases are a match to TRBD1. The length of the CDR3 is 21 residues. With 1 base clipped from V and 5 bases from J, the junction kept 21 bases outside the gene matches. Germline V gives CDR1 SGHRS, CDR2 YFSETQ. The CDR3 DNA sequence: TGCGCCAGCAGCTTGTTTGGGGATGGGGGACAGGGGTTTGTAGGAGAAAACATTCAGTACTTC. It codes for CASSLFGDGGQGFVGENIQYF. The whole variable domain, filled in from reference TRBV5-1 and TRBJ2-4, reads KAGVTQTPRYLIKTRGQQVTLSCSPISGHRSVSWYQQTPGQGLQFLFEYFSETQRNKGNFPGRFSGRQFSNSRSEMNVSTLELGDSALYLCASSLFGDGGQGFVGENIQYFGAGTRLSVL.

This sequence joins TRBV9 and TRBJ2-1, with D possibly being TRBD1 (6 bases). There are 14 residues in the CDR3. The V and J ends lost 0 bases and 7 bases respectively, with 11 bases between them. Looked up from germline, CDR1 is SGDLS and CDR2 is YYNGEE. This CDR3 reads CASSVEAGVNEQFF. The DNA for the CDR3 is TGTGCCAGCAGCGTAGAGGCAGGGGTAAATGAGCAGTTCTTC.

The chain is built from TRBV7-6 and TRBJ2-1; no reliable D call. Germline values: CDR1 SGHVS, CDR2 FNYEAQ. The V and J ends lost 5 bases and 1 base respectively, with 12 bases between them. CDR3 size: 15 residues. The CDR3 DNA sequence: TGTGCCAGCAGCACGCGGATGGTGTCCTACAATGAGCAGTTCTTC. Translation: CASSTRMVSYNEQFF. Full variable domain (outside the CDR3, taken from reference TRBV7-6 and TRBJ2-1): GAGVSQSPRYKVTKRGQDVALRCDPISGHVSLYWYRQALGQGPEFLTYFNYEAQQDKSGLPNDRFSAERPEGSISTLTIQRTEQRDSAMYRCASSTRMVSYNEQFFGPGTRLTVL.

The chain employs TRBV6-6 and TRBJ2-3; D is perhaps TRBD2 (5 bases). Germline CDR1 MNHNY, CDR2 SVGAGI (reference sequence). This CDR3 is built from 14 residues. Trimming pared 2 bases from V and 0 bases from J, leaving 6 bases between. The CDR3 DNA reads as TGTGCCAGCAGTTACGGAGGTAGCACAGATACGCAGTATTTT. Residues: CASSYGGSTDTQYF.

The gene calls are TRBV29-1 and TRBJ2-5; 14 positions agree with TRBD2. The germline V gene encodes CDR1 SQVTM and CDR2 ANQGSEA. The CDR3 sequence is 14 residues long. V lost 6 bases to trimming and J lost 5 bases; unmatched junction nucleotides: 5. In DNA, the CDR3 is TGCAGCGTCCGACTAGCGGGGGGGCCGGAGACCCAGTACTTC. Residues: CSVRLAGGPETQYF.

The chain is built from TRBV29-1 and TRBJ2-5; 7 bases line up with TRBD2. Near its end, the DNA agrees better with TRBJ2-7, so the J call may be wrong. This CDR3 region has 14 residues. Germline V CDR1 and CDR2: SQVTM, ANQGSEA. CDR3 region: CSVEEGVGGYEQYF. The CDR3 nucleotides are TGCAGCGTTGAAGAAGGCGTCGGGGGGTACGAGCAGTACTTC.

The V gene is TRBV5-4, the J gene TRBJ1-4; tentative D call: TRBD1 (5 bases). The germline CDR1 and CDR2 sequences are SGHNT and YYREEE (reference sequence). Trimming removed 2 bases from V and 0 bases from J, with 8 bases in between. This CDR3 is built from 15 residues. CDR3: CASSFGGTTNEKLFF. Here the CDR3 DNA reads TGTGCCAGCAGCTTCGGGGGGACAACTAATGAAAAACTGTTTTTT.

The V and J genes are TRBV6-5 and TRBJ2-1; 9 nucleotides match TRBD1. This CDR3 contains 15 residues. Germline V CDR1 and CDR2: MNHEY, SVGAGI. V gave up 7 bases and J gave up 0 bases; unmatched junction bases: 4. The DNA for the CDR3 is TGTGCCAGCAAAGCGACAGGGGGCTCCTACAATGAGCAGTTCTTC. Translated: CASKATGGSYNEQFF.

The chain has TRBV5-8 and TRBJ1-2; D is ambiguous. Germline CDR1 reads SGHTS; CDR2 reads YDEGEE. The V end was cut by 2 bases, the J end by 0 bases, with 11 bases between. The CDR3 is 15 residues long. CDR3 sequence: CASSFTRDSNYGYTF. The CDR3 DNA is TGTGCCAGCAGCTTTACGCGGGATTCTAACTATGGCTACACCTTC.

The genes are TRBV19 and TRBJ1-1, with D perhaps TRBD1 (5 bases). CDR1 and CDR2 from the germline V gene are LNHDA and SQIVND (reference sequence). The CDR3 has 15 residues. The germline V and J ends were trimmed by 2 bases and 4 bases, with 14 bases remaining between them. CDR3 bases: TGTGCCAGTAGTATAATCTCCGGGGGGGGCACTGAAGCTTTCTTT. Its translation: CASSIISGGGTEAFF. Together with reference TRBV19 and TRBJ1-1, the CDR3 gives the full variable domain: DGGITQSPKYLFRKEGQNVTLSCEQNLNHDAMYWYRQDPGQGLRLIYYSQIVNDFQKGDIAEGYSVSREKKESFPLTVTSAQKNPTAFYLCASSIISGGGTEAFFGQGTRLTVV.

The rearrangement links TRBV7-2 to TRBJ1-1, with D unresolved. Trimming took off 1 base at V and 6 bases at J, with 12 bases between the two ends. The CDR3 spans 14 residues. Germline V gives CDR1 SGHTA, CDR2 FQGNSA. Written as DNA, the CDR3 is TGTGCCAGCAGCTTAGGAGGGAGGTCGGCTGAAGCTTTCTTT. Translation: CASSLGGRSAEAFF.

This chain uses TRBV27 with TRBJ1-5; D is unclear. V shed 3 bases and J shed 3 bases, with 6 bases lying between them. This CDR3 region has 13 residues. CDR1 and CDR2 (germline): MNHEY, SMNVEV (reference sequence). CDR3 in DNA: TGTGCCAGCAGTTTTTTGGCCAATCAGCCCCAGCATTTT. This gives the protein CASSFLANQPQHF.

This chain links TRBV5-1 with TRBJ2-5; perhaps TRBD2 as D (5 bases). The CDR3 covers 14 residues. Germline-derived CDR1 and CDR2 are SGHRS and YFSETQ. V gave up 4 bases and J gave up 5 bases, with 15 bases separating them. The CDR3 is CASSARTHLETQYF. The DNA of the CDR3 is TGCGCCAGCAGCGCCCGGACTCACCTGGAGACCCAGTACTTC.

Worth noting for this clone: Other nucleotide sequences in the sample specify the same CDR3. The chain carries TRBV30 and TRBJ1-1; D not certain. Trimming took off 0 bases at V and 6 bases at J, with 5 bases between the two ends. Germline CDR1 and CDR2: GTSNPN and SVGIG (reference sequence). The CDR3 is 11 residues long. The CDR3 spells CAWSVGAEAFF. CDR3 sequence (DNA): TGTGCCTGGAGTGTTGGAGCTGAAGCTTTCTTT.

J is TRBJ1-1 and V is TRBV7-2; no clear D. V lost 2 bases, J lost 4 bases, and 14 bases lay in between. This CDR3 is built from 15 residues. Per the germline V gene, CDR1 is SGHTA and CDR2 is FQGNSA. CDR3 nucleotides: TGTGCCAGCAGCTTACGGGGTTTTACGGGCACTGAAGCTTTCTTT. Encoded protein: CASSLRGFTGTEAFF.

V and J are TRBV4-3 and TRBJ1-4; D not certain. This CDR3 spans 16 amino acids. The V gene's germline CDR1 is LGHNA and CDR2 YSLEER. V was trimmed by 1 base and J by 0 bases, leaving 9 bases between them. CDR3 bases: TGCGCCAGCAGCCAAGGACACCTGCCAACTAATGAAAAACTGTTTTTT. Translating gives CASSQGHLPTNEKLFF.

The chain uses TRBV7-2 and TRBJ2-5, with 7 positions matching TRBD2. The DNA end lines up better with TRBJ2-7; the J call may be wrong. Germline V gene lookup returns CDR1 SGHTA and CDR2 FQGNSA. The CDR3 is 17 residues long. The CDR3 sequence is CASRFQRDFSRHYEQYF. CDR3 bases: TGTGCCAGCAGGTTCCAGCGGGACTTTTCTAGACACTACGAGCAGTACTTC.